The 4 T cell receptor beta chains below all came from one sample that was sequenced in a study of blood T cell repertoires in COVID-19. Generated by immunoSEQ multiplex PCR, the TCRdb table keeps only in-frame clones and is missing some. The sample lists about 200,000 clones, around 92% occurring once. What was sequenced was PBMCs or T cells enriched from blood (not recorded which). The receptors shown here come from a woman aged 30 to 39 with acute COVID-19.

The chain carries TRBV5-1 and TRBJ1-1; the D gene is possibly TRBD1 (5 bases). V lost 0 bases and J lost 4, with 10 bases in between. The length of the CDR3 is 14 residues. The germline V gene has CDR1 SGHRS and CDR2 YFSETQ. CDR3 sequence: CASSLAGRITEAFF. As DNA, the CDR3 is TGCGCCAGCAGCTTGGCAGGGCGGATCACTGAAGCTTTCTTT.

The chain uses TRBV19 and TRBJ1-5; 10 bases align to TRBD1. With 8 bases clipped from V and 5 bases from J, the junction kept 12 bases outside the gene matches. CDR1 LNHDA and CDR2 SQIVND come from the germline V gene (reference sequence). CDR3 size: 16 residues. CDR3 coding DNA: TGTGCCAGTTATAAAGGGACAGGGGCGGCCCATCAGCCCCAGCATTTT. Translated: CASYKGTGAAHQPQHF.

This clone was counted a single time. The V gene is TRBV2, the J gene TRBJ1-2; 9 nucleotides align to TRBD1. V gave up 6 bases and J gave up 4 bases; unmatched junction bases: 12. The CDR3 length is 16 residues. CDR1 is SNHLY and CDR2 is FYNNEI in the germline V gene. CDR3 protein: CASRIRRDRESYGYTF. The CDR3 DNA reads as TGTGCCAGCAGGATACGCCGGGACAGGGAAAGCTATGGCTACACCTTC.

The chain recombines TRBV15 with TRBJ2-1; D is ambiguous. The CDR3 extends over 15 amino acids. Trimming pared 1 base from V and 0 bases from J, leaving 7 bases between. The germline gives CDR1 LNHNV, CDR2 YYDKDF (reference sequence). CDR3 nucleotides: TGTGCCACCAGCAGAGTGTTGAGCTCCTACAATGAGCAGTTCTTC. Protein sequence: CATSRVLSSYNEQFF.